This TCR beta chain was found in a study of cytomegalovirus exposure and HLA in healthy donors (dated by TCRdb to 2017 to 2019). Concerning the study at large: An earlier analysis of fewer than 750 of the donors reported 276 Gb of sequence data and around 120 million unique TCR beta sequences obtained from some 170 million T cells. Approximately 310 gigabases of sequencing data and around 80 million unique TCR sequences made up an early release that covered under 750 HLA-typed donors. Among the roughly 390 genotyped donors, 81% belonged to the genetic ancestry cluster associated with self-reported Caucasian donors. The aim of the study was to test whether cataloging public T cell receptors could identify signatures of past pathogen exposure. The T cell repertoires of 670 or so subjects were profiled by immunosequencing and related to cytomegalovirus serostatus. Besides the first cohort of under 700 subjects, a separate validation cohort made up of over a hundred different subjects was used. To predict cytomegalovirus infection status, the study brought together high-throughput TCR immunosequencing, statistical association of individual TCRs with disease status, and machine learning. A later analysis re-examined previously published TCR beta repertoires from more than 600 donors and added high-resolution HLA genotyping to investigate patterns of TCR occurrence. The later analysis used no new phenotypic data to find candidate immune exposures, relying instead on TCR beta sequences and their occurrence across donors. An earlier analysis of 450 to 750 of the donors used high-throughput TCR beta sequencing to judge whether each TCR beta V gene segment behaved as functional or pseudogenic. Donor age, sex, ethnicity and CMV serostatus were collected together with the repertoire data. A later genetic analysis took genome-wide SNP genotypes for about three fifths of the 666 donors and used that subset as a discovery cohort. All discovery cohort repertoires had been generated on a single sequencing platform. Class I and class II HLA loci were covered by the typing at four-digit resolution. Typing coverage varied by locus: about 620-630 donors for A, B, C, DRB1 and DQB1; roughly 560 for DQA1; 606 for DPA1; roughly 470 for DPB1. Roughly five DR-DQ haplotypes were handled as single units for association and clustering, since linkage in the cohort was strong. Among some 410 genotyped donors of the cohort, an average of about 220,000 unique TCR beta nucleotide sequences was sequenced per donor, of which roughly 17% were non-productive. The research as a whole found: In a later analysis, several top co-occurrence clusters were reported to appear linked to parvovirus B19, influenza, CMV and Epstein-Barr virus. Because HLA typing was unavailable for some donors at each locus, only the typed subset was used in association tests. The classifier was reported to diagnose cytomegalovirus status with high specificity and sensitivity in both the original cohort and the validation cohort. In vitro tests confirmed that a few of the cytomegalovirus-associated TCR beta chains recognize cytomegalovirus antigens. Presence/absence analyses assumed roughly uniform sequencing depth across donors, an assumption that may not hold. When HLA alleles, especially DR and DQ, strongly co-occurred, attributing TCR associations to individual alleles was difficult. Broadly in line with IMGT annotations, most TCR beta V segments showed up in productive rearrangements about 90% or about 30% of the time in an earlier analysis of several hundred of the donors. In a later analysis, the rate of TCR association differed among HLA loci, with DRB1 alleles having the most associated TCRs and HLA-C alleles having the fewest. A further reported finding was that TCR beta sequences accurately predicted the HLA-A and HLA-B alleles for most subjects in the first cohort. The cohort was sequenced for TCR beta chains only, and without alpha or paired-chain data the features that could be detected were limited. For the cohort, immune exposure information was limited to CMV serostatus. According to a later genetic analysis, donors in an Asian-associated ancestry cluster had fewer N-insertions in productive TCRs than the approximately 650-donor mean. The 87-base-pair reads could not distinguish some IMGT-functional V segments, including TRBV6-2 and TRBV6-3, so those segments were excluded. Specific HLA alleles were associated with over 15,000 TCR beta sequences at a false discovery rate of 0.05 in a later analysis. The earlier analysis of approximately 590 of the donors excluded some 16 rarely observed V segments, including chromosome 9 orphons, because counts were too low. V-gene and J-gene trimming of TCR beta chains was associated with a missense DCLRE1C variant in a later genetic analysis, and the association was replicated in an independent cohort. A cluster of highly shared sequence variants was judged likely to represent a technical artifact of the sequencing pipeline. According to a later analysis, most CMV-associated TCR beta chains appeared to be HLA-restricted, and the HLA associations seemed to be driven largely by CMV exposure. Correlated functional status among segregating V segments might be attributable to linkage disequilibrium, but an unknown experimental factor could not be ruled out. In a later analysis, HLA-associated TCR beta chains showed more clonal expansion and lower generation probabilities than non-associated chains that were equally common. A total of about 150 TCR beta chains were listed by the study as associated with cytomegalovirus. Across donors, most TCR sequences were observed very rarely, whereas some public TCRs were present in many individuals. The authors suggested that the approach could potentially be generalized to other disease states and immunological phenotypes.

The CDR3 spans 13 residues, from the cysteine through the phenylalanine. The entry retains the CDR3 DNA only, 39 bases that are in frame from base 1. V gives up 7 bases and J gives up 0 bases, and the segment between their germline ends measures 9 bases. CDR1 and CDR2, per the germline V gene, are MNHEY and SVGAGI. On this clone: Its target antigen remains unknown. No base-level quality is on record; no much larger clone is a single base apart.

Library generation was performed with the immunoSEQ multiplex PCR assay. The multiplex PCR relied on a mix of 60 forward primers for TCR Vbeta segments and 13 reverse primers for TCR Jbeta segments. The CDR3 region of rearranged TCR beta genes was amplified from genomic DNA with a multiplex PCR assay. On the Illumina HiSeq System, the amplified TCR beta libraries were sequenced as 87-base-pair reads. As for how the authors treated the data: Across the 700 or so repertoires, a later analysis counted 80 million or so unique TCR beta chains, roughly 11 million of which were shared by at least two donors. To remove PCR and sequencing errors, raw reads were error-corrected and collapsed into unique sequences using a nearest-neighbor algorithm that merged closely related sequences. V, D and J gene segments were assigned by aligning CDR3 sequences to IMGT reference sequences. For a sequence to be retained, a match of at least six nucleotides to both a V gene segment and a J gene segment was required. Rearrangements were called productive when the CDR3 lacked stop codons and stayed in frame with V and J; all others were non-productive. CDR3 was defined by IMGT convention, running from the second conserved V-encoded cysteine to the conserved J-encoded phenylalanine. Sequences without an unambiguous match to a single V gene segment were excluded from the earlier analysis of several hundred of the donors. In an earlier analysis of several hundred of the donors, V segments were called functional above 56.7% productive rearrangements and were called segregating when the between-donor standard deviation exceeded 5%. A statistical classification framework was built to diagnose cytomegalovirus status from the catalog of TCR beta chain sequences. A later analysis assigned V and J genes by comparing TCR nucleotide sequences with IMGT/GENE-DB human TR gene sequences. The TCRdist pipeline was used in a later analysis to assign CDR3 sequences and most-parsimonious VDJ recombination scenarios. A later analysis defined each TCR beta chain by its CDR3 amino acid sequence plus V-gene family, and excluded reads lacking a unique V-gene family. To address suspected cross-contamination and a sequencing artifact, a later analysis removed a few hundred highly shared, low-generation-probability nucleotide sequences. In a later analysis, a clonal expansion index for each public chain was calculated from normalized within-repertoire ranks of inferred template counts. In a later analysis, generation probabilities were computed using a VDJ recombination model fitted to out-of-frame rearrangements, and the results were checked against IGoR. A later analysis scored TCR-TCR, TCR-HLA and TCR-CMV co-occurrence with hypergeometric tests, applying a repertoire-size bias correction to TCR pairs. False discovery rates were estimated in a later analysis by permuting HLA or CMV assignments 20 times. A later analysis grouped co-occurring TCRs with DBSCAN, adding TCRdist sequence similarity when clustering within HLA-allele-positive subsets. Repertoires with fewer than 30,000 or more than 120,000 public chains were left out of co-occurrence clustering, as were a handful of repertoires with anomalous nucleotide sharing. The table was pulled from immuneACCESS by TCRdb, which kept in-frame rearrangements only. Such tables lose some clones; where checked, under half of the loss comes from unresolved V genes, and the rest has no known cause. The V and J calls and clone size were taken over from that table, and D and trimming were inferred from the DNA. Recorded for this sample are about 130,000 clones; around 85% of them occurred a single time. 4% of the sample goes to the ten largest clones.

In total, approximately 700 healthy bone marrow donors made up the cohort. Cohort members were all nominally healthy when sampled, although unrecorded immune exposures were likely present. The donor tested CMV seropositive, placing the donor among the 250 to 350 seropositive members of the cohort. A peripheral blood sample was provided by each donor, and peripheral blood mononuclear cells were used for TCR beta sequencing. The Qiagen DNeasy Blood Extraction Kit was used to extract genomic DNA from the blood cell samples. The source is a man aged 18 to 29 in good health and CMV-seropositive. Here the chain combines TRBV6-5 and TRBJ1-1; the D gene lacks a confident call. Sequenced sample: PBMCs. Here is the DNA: TGTGCCAGCATGCGGGGAATGAACACTGAAGCTTTCTTT. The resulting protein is CASMRGMNTEAFF.